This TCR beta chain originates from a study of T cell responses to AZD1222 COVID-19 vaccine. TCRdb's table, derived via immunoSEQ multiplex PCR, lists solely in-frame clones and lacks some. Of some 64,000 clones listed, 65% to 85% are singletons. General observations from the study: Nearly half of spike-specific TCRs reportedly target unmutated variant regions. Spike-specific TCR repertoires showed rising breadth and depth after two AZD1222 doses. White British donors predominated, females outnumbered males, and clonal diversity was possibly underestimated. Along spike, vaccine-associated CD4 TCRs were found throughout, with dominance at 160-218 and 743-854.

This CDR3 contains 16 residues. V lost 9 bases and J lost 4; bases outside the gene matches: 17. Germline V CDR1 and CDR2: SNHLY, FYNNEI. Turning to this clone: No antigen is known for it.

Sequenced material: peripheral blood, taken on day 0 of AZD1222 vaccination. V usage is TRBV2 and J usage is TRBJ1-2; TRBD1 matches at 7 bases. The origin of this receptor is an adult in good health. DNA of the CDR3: TGTGCCAGTGCGGGGAACAGGGGTGTTACTCTCTATGGCTACACCTTC. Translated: CASAGNRGVTLYGYTF.